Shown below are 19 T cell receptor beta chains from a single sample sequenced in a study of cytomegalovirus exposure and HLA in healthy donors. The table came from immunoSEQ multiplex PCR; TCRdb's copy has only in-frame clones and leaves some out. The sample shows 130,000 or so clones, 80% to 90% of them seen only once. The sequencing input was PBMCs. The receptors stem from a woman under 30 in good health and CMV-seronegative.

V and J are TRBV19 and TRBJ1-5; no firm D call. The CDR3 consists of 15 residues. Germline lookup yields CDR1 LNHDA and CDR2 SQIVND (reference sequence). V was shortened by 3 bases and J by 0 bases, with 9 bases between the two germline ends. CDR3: CASSIAGYSNQPQHF. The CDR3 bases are TGTGCCAGTAGTATCGCAGGCTATAGCAATCAGCCCCAGCATTTT.

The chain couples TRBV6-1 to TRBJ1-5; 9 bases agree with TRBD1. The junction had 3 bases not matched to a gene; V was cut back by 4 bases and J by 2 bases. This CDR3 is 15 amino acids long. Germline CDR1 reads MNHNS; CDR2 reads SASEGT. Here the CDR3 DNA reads TGTGCCAGCAGTGGGTGGACAGGGGGCAATCAGCCCCAGCATTTT. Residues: CASSGWTGGNQPQHF.

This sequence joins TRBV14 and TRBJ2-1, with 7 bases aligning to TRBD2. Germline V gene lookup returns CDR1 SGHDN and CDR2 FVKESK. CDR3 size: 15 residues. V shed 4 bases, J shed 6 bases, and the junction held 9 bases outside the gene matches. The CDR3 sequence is CASSLLAGVLNEQFF. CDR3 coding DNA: TGTGCCAGCAGCCTGCTTGCGGGAGTTCTCAATGAGCAGTTCTTC.

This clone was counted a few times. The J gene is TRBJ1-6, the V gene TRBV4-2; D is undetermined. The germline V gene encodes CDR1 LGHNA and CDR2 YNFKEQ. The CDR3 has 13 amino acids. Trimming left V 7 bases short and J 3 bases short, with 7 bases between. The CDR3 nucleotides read TGTGCCAGCAACACAGACTATAATTCACCCCTCCACTTT. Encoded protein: CASNTDYNSPLHF.

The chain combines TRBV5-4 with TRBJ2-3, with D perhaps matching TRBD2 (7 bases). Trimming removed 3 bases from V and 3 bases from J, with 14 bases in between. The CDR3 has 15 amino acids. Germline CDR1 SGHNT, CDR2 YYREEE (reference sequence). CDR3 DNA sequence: TGTGCCAGCAGCTATCGGAGGGGGGGGACAGATACGCAGTATTTT. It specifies CASSYRRGGTDTQYF.

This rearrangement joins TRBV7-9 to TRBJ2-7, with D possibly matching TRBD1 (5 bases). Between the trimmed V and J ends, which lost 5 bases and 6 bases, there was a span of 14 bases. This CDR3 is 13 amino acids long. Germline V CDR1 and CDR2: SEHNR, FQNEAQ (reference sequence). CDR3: CASSLVKDSEQYF. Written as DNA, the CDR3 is TGTGCCAGCAGCCTAGTAAAAGACAGCGAGCAGTACTTC. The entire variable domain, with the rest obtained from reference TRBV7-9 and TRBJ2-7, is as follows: DTGVSQNPRHKITKRGQNVTFRCDPISEHNRLYWYRQTLGQGPEFLTYFQNEAQLEKSRLLSDRFSAERPKGSFSTLEIQRTEQGDSAMYLCASSLVKDSEQYFGPGTRLTVT.

CDR3 residues: CASSIRDTNQPQHF. DNA of the CDR3: TGTGCCAGTAGTATCCGGGACACCAATCAGCCCCAGCATTTT. The chain joins TRBV19 to TRBJ1-5, with D possibly matching TRBD1 (6 bases). The CDR3 totals 14 residues. Germline V gene lookup returns CDR1 LNHDA and CDR2 SQIVND (reference sequence). The ends were cut back, 3 bases at V and 3 bases at J, with 9 bases in the middle.

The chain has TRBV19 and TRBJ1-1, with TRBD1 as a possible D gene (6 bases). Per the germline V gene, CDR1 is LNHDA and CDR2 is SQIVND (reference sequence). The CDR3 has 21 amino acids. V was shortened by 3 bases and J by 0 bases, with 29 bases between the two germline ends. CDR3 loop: CASSIYLFPTNLGGMNTEAFF. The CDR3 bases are TGTGCCAGTAGTATTTACCTGTTCCCTACAAATCTTGGGGGCATGAACACTGAAGCTTTCTTT.

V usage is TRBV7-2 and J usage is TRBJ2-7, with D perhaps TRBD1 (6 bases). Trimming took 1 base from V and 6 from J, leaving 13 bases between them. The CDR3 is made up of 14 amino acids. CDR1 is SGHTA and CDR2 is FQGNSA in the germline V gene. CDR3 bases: TGTGCCAGCAGCTTAGAGTTTACAGGGTCCGAGCAGTACTTC. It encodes CASSLEFTGSEQYF.

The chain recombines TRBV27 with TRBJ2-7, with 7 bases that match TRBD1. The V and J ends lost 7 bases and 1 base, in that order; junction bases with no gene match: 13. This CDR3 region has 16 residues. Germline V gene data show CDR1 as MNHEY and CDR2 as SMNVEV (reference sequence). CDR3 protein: CASIGSRQGRSYEQYF. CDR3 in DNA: TGTGCCAGCATAGGGTCCCGACAGGGTCGGTCCTACGAGCAGTACTTC.

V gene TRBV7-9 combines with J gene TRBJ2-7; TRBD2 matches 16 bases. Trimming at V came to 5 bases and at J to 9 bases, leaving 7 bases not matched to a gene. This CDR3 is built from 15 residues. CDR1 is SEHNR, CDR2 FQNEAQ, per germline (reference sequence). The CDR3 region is CASSPGTSGRVVQYF. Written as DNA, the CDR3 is TGTGCCAGCAGCCCGGGGACTAGCGGGAGGGTCGTGCAGTACTTC.

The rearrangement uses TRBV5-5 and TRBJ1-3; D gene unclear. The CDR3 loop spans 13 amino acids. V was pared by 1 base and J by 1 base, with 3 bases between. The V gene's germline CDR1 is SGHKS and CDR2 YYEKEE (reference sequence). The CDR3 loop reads CASSLSSGNTIYF. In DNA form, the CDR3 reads TGTGCCAGCAGCTTGTCGTCTGGAAACACCATATATTTT.

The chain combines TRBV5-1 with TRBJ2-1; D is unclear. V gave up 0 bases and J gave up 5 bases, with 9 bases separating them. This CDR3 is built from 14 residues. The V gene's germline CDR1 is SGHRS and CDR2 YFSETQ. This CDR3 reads CASSLEPTDNEQFF. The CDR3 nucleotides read TGCGCCAGCAGCTTGGAGCCTACGGACAATGAGCAGTTCTTC.

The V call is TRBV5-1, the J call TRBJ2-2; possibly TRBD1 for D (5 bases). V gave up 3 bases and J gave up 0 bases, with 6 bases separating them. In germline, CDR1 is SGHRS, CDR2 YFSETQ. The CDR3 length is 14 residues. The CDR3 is CASSWGANTGELFF. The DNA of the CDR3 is TGCGCCAGCAGCTGGGGCGCGAACACCGGGGAGCTGTTTTTT.

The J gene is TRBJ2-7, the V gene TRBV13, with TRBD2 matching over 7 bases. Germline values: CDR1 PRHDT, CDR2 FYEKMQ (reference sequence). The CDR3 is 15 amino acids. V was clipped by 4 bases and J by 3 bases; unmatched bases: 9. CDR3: CASSSSLADFYEQYF. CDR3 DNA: TGTGCCAGCAGCTCCTCGCTAGCGGACTTCTACGAGCAGTACTTC.

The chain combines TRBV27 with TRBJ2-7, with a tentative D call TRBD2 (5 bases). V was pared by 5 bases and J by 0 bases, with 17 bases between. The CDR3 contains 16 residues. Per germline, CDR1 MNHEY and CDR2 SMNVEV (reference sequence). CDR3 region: CASSTGKGSNSYEQYF. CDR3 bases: TGTGCCAGCAGTACGGGGAAAGGTTCCAACTCCTACGAGCAGTACTTC.

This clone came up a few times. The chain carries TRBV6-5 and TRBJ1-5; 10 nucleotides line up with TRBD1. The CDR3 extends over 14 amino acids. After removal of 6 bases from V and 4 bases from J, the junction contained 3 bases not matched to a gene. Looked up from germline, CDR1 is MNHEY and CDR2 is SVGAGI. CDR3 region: CASSSGQGNQPQHF. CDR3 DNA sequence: TGTGCCAGCAGCTCGGGACAGGGGAATCAGCCCCAGCATTTT.

The CDR3 DNA reads TGTGCCTGGAGTGGGCTCAATGAGCAGTTCTTC. Its translation is CAWSGLNEQFF. The chain is built from TRBV30 and TRBJ2-1; D gene unclear. The V gene lost 1 base and the J gene lost 6 bases, with 4 bases spanning the gap. The CDR3 contains 11 residues. Germline CDR1 and CDR2: GTSNPN and SVGIG (reference sequence).

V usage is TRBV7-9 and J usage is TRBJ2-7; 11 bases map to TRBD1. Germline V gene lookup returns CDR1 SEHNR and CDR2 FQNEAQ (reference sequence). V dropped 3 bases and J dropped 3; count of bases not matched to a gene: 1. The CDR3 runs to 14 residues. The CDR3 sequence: CASSFGTGGYEQYF. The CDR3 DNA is TGTGCCAGCAGCTTTGGGACAGGGGGCTACGAGCAGTACTTC.